Sequencing of this T cell receptor (beta chain) was carried out in a study of cytomegalovirus exposure and HLA in healthy donors. This CDR3 contains 14 residues. With 2 bases removed from V and 4 bases from J, the gap between germline ends came to 9 bases. The germline gives CDR1 MGHRA, CDR2 YSYEKL. It was with 60 Vbeta and 13 Jbeta primers that the PCR ran. Sequencing used immunoSEQ multiplex PCR; TCRdb keeps in-frame clones, though not all of them. This table holds about 140,000 clones, approximately 80% found once. What was sequenced was PBMCs. The genes are TRBV4-1 and TRBJ2-1; D is unresolved. The clonotype originates from a male donor in good health and CMV-seronegative. CDR3 sequence reads: CASSQFNSYNEQFF. DNA for the CDR3: TGCGCCAGCAGCCAATTCAACAGTTACAATGAGCAGTTCTTC.